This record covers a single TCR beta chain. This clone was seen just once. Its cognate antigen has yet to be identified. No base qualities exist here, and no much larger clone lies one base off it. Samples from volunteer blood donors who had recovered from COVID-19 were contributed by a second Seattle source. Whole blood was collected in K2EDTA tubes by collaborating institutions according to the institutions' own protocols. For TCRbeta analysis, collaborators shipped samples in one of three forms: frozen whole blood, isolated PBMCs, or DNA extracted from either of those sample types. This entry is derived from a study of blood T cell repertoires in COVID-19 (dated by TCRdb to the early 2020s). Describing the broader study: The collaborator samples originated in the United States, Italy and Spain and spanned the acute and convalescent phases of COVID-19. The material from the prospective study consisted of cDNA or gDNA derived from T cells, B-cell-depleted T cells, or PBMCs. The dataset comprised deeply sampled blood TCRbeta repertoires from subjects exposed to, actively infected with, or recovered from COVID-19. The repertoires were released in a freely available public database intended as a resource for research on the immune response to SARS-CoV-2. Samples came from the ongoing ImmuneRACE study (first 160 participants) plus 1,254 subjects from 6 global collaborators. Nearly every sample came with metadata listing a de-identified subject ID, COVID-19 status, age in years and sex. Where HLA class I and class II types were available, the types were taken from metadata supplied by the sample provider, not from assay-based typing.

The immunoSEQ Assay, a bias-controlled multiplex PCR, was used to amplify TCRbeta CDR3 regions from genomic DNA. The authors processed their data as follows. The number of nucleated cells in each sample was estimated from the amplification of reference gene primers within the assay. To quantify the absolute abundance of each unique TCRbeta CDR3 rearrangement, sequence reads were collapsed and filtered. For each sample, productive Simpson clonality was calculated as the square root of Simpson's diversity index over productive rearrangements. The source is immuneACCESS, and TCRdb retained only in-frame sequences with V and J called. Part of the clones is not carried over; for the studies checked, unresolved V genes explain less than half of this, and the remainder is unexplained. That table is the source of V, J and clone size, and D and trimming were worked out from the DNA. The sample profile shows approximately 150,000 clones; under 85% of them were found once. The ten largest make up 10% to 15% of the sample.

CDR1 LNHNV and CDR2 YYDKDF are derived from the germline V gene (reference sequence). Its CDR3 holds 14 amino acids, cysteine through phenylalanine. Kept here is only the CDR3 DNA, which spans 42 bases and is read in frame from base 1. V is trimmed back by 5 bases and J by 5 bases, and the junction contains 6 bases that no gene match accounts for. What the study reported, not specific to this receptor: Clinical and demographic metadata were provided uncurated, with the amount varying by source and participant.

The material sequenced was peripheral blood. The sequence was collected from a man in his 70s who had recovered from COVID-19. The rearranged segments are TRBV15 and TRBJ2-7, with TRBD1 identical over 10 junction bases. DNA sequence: TGTGCCACCAGCGGAAGGGACAGGGGCCACGAGCAGTACTTC. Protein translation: CATSGRDRGHEQYF.